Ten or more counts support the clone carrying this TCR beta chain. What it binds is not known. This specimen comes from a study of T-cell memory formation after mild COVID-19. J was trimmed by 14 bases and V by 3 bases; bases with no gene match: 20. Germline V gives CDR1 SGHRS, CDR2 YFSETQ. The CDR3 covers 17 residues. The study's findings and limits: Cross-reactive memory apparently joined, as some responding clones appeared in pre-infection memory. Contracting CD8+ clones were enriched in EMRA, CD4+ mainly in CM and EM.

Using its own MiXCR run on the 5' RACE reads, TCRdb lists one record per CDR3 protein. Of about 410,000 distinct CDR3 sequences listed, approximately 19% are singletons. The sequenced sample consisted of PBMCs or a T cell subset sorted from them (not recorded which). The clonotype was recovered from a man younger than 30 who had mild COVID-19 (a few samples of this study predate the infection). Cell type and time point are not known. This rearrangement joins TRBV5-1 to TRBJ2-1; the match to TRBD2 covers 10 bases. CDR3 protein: CASSSDAAVGSGGMKFF. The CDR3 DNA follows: TGCGCCAGCAGCTCCGACGCCGCGGTAGGTAGCGGGGGGATGAAGTTCTTC.